The clone carrying this T cell receptor (beta chain) appeared once. Its antigen is undetermined. This CDR3 has 16 amino acids. The trim removed 4 bases at V and 0 bases at J, leaving 8 bases unmatched. Germline assignment: CDR1 MDHEN and CDR2 SYDVKM. This sample was taken from a study of OX40 agonist ivuxolimab in advanced cancers. Overall study context: Hepatocellular carcinoma, melanoma, renal cell or head and neck cancer occurred in dose-escalation patients. Whole-study findings and limits: The average count of expanded clones was higher among CD8+ T cells than among CD4+. Low normalized T-cell clonal expansion was also seen in some nonresponders. CD4+ and CD8+ blood T cells expanded clonally by week 6 at 0.1 to 3.0 mg/kg.

Sequencing was performed with immunoSEQ multiplex PCR; in TCRdb, only in-frame clones are kept and a portion is missing. The data contain tens of thousands of clones, more than 80% of them singletons. The sequenced sample was CD4+ or CD8+ T cells sorted from blood, obtained in a trial of the OX40 agonist ivuxolimab. This chain connects TRBV28 to TRBJ2-7; TRBD1 agrees at 8 bases. The origin of this receptor is an adult with an advanced solid tumor such as melanoma, head and neck, liver or kidney cancer. The CDR3 is CASSSFIGTGSYEQYF. The DNA of the CDR3 is TGTGCCAGCAGTTCCTTTATTGGGACAGGCTCCTACGAGCAGTACTTC.